Ten or more counts support the clone carrying this T cell receptor beta chain. What it binds is unknown. The sample belongs to a study of CD8 T cells in ankylosing spondylitis. V was shortened by 5 bases and J by 6 bases, with 10 bases between the two germline ends. The germline V gene encodes CDR1 DFQATT and CDR2 SNEGSKA (reference sequence). The CDR3 has 11 residues. Findings and limits, study-wide: Disease-linked clones reportedly showed significant enrichment in matched ankylosing spondylitis synovial fluid. A TCR beta motif made of fewer than ten highly homologous variants seemed typical of ankylosing spondylitis blood.

Libraries for TCR beta were made by quantitative 5'-RACE with molecular barcodes. TCRdb analysed the 5' RACE reads with MiXCR anew, one entry per CDR3 protein. The sample contains around 150,000 distinct CDR3 sequences, 9.5% to 13% of which appear only once. Sequenced material: blood, either unsorted or a sorted T cell fraction (not recorded which). The rearrangement uses TRBV20-1 and TRBJ1-1, with no clear D. The receptor was isolated from a male donor with ankylosing spondylitis or in good health (not recorded which). The DNA of the CDR3 is TGCAGTGCTGTCCCCCGGGCTGAAGCTTTCTTT. This translates into CSAVPRAEAFF.